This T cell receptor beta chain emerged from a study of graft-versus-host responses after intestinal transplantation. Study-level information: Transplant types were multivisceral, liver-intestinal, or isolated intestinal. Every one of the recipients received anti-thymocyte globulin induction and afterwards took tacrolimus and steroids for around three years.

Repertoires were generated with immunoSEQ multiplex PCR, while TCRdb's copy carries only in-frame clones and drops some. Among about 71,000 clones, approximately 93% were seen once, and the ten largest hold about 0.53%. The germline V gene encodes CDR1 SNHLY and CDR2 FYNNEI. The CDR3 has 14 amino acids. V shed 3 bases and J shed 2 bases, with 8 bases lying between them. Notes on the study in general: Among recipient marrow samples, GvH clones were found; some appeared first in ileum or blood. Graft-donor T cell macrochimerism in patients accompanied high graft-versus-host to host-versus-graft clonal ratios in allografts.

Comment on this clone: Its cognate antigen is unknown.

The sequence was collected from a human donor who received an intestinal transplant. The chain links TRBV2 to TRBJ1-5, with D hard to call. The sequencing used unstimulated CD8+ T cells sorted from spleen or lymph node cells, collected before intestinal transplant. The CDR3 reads CASSDRRRNQPQHF. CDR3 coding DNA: TGTGCCAGCAGTGACAGGAGACGCAATCAGCCCCAGCATTTT.